The clone carrying this T cell receptor (beta chain) was seen only once. Antigen: not known. Germline V gene sequence: CDR1 LNHDA, CDR2 SQIVND (reference sequence). The CDR3 is 15 residues long. V gave up 4 bases and J gave up 4 bases; unmatched junction bases: 5. This sample stems from a study of cytomegalovirus exposure and HLA in healthy donors. The overall study: In terms of ancestry, the Caucasian-associated cluster contained about four fifths of the roughly 400 genotyped donors. Study conclusions and caveats: In an earlier analysis, in 587 donors, most V segments appeared productive either ~87% or ~30% of the time. While the bulk of TCR sequences proved rare, some public TCRs turned up in many donors.

The PCR made use of 60 Vbeta and 13 Jbeta primers. Using immunoSEQ multiplex PCR, the repertoire was profiled, and TCRdb retains in-frame clones only, with some absent. The table lists roughly 150,000 clones, roughly 84% of them singletons. This TCR derives from a man aged 25 to 40 in good health and CMV-seronegative. Sequencing input: PBMCs. The chain joins TRBV19 to TRBJ2-1; 9 bases are a match to TRBD1. CDR3 nucleotide sequence: TGTGCCAGTAGTAGGGACAGGGAGGGGTACAATGAGCAGTTCTTC. It yields the protein CASSRDREGYNEQFF. Using reference TRBV19 and TRBJ2-1 for the parts outside the CDR3, the full variable domain is DGGITQSPKYLFRKEGQNVTLSCEQNLNHDAMYWYRQDPGQGLRLIYYSQIVNDFQKGDIAEGYSVSREKKESFPLTVTSAQKNPTAFYLCASSRDREGYNEQFFGPGTRLTVL.